This T cell receptor beta chain emerged from a study of cytomegalovirus exposure and HLA in healthy donors. This clone was counted only a few times. The ends were cut back, 0 bases at V and 0 bases at J, with 10 bases in the middle. The CDR3 sequence is 15 residues long. CDR1 and CDR2 from the germline V gene are SGHNT and YYREEE (reference sequence). PCR was performed using 60 Vbeta and 13 Jbeta primers. The data were produced by immunoSEQ multiplex PCR, yet TCRdb's version contains in-frame clones alone and is incomplete. The sample has 150,000 to 200,000 clones, 60% to 80% seen once. Sequenced: PBMCs. The chain links TRBV5-4 to TRBJ2-7; D is ambiguous. The TCR sequence derives from a woman in her 50s in good health and CMV-seropositive. The CDR3 DNA reads TGTGCCAGCAGCTTGGGACACCTTAGCTCCTACGAGCAGTACTTC. This gives the protein CASSLGHLSSYEQYF. Looking up the rest from reference TRBV5-4 and TRBJ2-7 gives the full variable domain: ETGVTQSPTHLIKTRGQQVTLRCSSQSGHNTVSWYQQALGQGPQFIFQYYREEENGRGNFPPRFSGLQFPNYSSELNVNALELDDSALYLCASSLGHLSSYEQYFGPGTRLTVT.